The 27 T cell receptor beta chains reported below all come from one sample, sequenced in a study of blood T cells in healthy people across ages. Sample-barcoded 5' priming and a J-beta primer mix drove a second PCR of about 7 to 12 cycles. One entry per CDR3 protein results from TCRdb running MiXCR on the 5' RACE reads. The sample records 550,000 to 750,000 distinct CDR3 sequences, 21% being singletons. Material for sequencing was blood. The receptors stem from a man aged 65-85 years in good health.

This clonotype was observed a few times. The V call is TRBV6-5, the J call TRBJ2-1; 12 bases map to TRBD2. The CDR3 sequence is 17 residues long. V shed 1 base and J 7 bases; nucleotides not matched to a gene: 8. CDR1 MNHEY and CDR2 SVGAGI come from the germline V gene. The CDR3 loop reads CASSYLGLAGWGNEQFF. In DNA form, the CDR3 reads TGTGCCAGCAGTTACTTAGGACTAGCGGGATGGGGAAATGAGCAGTTCTTC.

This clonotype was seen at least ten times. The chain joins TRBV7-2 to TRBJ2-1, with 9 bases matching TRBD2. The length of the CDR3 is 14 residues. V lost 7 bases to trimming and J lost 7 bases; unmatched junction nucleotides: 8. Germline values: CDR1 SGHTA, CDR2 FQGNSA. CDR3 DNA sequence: TGTGCCAGCAACCCGGGACTAGCCTCTAATGAGCAGTTCTTC. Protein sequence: CASNPGLASNEQFF.

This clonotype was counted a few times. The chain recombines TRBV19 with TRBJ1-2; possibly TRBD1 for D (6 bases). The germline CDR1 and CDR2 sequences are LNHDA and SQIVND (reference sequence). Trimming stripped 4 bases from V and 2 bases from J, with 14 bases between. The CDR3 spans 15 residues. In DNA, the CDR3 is TGTGCCAGTAGTACCCCCGGACAGCCAAACTATGGCTACACCTTC. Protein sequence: CASSTPGQPNYGYTF.

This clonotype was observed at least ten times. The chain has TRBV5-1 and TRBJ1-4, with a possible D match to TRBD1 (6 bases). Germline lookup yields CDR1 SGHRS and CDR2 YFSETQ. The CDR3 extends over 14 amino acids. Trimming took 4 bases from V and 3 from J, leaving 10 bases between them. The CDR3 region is CASSTGQPNEKLFF. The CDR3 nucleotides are TGCGCCAGCAGCACTGGACAGCCTAATGAAAAACTGTTTTTT. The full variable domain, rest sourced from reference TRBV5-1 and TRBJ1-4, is KAGVTQTPRYLIKTRGQQVTLSCSPISGHRSVSWYQQTPGQGLQFLFEYFSETQRNKGNFPGRFSGRQFSNSRSEMNVSTLELGDSALYLCASSTGQPNEKLFFGSGTQLSVL.

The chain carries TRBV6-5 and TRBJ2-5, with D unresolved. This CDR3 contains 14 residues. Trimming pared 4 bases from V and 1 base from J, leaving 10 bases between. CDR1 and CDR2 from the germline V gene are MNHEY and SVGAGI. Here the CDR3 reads CASSWAGLQETQYF. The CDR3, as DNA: TGTGCCAGCAGTTGGGCAGGCCTCCAAGAGACCCAGTACTTC.

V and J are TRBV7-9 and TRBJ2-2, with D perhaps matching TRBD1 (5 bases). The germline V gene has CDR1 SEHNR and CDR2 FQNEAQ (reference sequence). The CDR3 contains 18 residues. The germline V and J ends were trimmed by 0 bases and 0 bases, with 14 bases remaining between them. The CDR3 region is CASSLAGQWGPNTGELFF. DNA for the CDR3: TGTGCCAGCAGCTTAGCGGGGCAATGGGGCCCGAACACCGGGGAGCTGTTTTTT. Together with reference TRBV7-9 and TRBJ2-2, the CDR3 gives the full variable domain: DTGVSQNPRHKITKRGQNVTFRCDPISEHNRLYWYRQTLGQGPEFLTYFQNEAQLEKSRLLSDRFSAERPKGSFSTLEIQRTEQGDSAMYLCASSLAGQWGPNTGELFFGEGSRLTVL.

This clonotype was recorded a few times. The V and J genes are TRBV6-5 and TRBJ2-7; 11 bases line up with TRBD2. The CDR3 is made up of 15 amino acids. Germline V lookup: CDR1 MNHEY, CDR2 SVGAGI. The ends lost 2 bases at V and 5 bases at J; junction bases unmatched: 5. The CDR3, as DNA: TGTGCCAGCAGTTACCGGAGACTAGCGGGACACGAGCAGTACTTC. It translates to CASSYRRLAGHEQYF.

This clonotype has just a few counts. The CDR3, as DNA: TGTGCCAGCTCACCTGGATTAGCGGGAGCGGATTACGAGCAGTACTTC. This translates into CASSPGLAGADYEQYF. This chain joins TRBV18 and TRBJ2-5, with 9 bases matching TRBD2. Judging by the DNA end, TRBJ2-7 fits better; the J call may be wrong. The CDR3 is made up of 16 amino acids. The germline gives CDR1 KGHSH, CDR2 LQKENI.

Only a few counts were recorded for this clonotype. The CDR3 coding sequence is TGTGCCAGCAGCTTACGGGGGGGGACTAGCCTTGACAATGAGCAGTTCTTC. It specifies CASSLRGGTSLDNEQFF. The chain has TRBV7-6 and TRBJ2-5, with 9 bases that match TRBD2. The assigned J gene may be wrong: the sequence end matches TRBJ2-1 better. The CDR3 extends over 17 amino acids. Germline V gives CDR1 SGHVS, CDR2 FNYEAQ.

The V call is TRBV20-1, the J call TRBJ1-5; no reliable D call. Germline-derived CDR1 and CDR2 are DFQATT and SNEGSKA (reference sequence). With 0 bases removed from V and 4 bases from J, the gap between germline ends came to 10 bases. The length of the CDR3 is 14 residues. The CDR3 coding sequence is TGCAGTGCTAGAGATAGCACAAGAAATCAGCCCCAGCATTTT. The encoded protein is CSARDSTRNQPQHF.

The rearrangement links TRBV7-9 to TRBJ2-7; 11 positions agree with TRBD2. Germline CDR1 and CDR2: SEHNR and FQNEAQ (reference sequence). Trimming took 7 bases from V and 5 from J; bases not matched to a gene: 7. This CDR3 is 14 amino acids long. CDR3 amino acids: CASTLAGVFHEQYF. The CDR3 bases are TGTGCCAGCACACTAGCGGGAGTCTTCCACGAGCAGTACTTC.

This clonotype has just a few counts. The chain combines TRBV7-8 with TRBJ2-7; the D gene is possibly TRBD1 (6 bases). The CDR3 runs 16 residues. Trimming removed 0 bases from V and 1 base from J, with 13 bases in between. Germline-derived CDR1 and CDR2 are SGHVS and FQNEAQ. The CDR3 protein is CASSLASGAGSYEQYF. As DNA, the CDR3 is TGTGCCAGCAGCTTAGCGTCAGGGGCAGGGTCCTACGAGCAGTACTTC.

CDR3 amino acids: CASSLPRTGGDTEAFF. Here the CDR3 DNA reads TGCGCCAGCAGCTTGCCCCGGACAGGGGGAGACACTGAAGCTTTCTTT. The chain employs TRBV5-1 and TRBJ1-1; 10 bases map to TRBD1. The germline gives CDR1 SGHRS, CDR2 YFSETQ. The ends lost 1 base at V and 3 bases at J; junction bases unmatched: 6. The CDR3 is 16 residues long.

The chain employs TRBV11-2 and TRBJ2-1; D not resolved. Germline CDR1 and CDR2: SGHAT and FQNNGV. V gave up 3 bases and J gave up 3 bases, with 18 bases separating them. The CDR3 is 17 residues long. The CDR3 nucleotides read TGTGCCAGCAGCTTTTTTTCAATATTACAGAGCTACAATGAGCAGTTCTTC. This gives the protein CASSFFSILQSYNEQFF.

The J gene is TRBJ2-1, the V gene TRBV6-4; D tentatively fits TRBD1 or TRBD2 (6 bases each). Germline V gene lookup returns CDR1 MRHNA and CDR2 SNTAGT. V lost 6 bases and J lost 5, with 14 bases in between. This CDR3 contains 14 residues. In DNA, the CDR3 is TGTGCCAGCAGCCACGAAGGGGGGCACAATGAGCAGTTCTTC. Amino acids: CASSHEGGHNEQFF.

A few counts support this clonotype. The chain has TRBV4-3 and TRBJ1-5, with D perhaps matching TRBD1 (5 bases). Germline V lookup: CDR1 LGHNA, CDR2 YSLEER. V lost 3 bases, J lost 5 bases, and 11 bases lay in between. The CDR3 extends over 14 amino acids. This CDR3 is CASSQNRGDQPQHF. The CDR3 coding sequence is TGCGCCAGCAGCCAGAACCGGGGCGATCAGCCCCAGCATTTT.

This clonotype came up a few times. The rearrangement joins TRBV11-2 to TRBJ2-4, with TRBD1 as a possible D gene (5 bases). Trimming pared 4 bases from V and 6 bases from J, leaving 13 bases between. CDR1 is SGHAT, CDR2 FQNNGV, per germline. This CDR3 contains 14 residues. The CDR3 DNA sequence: TGTGCCAGCAGCTCCTCGCAGGGCCCAAACATTCAGTACTTC. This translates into CASSSSQGPNIQYF.

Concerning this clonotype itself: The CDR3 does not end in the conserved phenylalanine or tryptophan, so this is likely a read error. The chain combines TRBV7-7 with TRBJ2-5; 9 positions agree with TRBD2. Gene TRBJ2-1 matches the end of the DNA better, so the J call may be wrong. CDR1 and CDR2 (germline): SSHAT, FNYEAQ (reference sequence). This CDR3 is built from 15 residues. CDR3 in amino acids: CASSLKAGGPNEQFC. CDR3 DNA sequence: TGTGCTAGCAGCCTGAAAGCGGGAGGACCCAATGAGCAGTTCTGC.

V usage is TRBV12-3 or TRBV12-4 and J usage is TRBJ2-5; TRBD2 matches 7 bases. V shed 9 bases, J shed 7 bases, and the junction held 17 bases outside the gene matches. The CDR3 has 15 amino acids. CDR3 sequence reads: CASTSSLGGEGTQYF. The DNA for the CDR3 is TGTGCCAGTACTTCCTCTTTGGGAGGGGAGGGGACCCAGTACTTC.

This CDR3 is CASNKRSGFYEQYF. The CDR3 DNA reads as TGTGCCAGCAACAAAAGGTCAGGGTTTTACGAGCAGTACTTC. The chain joins TRBV6-2 or TRBV6-3 to TRBJ2-5, with a tentative D call TRBD1 (5 bases). Near its end, the DNA agrees better with TRBJ2-7, so the J call may be wrong. CDR1 MNHEY and CDR2 SVGEGT come from the germline V gene. CDR3 length: 14 amino acids.

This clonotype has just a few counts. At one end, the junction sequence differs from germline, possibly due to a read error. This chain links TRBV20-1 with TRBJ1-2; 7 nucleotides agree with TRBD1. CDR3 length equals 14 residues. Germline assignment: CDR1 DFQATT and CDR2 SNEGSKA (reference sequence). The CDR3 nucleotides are TGCAGTGCTGGAGAAATGAACAGGGGTGGTGGCTACACCTTC. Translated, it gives CSAGEMNRGGGYTF.

The DNA for the CDR3 is TGTGCCAGCAGCAAATCTAGCGGGGTCTACGAGCAGTACTTC. Translated: CASSKSSGVYEQYF. The chain employs TRBV7-2 and TRBJ2-7; 9 positions agree with TRBD2. After removal of 5 bases from V and 3 bases from J, the junction contained 5 bases not matched to a gene. The CDR3 covers 14 residues. Germline loops: CDR1 SGHTA, CDR2 FQGNSA.

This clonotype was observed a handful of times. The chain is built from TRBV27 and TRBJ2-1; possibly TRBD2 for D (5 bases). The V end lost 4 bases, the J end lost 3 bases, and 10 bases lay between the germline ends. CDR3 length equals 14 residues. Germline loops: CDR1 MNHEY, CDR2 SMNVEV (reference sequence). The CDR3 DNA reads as TGTGCCAGCAGTTCCAGCGGAAACTACAATGAGCAGTTCTTC. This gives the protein CASSSSGNYNEQFF.

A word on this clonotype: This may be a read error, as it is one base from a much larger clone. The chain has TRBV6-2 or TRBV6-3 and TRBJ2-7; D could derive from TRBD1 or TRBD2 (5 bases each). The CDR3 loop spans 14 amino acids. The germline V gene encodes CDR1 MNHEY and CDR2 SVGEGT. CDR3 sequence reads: CASSRTYGTDEQCF. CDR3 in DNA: TGTGCCAGCAGTCGGACCTACGGGACGGACGAGCAGTGCTTC.

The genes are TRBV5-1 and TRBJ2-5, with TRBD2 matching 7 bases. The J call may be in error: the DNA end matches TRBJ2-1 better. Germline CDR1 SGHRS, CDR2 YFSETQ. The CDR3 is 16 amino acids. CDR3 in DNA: TGCGCCAGCAGCTTGGAGCTAGCGGAGGGCTACAATGAGCAGTTCTTC. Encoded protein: CASSLELAEGYNEQFF.

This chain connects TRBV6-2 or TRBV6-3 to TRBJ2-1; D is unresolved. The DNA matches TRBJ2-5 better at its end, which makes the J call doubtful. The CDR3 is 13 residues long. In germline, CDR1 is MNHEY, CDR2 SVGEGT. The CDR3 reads CASRTGRSETQYF. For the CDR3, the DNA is TGTGCCAGCCGAACCGGACGGTCCGAGACCCAGTACTTC.

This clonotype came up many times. DNA of the CDR3: TGTGCCAGCAGGGGGCTATTGTATTCACCCCTCCACTTT. Protein sequence: CASRGLLYSPLHF. The rearrangement uses TRBV28 and TRBJ1-6; D is possibly TRBD1 (5 bases). Germline CDR1 reads MDHEN; CDR2 reads SYDVKM. Trimming stripped 6 bases from V and 8 bases from J, with 11 bases between. The length of the CDR3 is 13 residues.